The sequence of this TCR beta chain was determined in a study of blood T cell repertoires in COVID-19. In the study's own analysis: Reference gene primer amplification in the assay estimated nucleated cell counts. Sequenced by immunoSEQ multiplex PCR; TCRdb stores in-frame clones only, minus some. That table furnishes V, J and clone size, whereas the DNA furnished D and trimming. Altogether 200,000 to 300,000 clones are present, around 80% being singletons, with the ten largest covering around 2.4%. V lost 0 bases to trimming and J lost 9 bases; unmatched junction nucleotides: 3. The CDR3 has 13 residues. Germline CDR1 SGHKS, CDR2 YYEKEE (reference sequence).

The rearrangement joins TRBV5-5 to TRBJ2-1, with 7 bases lining up with TRBD2. This clonotype was obtained from a man between 35 and 55 years old who had recovered from COVID-19. Sequencing was done on a sample of peripheral blood. The CDR3: CASSLAGGTEQFF. CDR3 nucleotides: TGTGCCAGCAGCTTGGCGGGGGGAACTGAGCAGTTCTTC.